The clone carrying this TCR beta chain has a handful of counts. V lost 3 bases and J lost 5, with 11 bases in between. In germline, CDR1 is SQVTM, CDR2 ANQGSEA. The CDR3 is 12 amino acids. Reverse transcription of about 0.45 to 1 ug RNA was carried out with random hexamers. A single record per CDR3 protein comes from TCRdb applying MiXCR to the immunoSEQ multiplex PCR reads. The sample shows about 190,000 distinct CDR3 sequences, 85% to 95% of them seen only once. The data were obtained in a study of CD8 T cells in Susac syndrome. The receptor comes from a human donor in good health. V usage is TRBV29-1 and J usage is TRBJ2-7, with D possibly being TRBD1 or TRBD2 (6 bases each). The sample taken for sequencing was CD4+ T cells from PBMCs. The CDR3 DNA reads TGCAGCGTTGAGGTGGGGGGCGACGAGCAGTACTTC. It encodes CSVEVGGDEQYF.